This TCR beta chain was captured by sequencing in a study of blood T cells in healthy people across ages. Study-wide results and caveats: Age advanced and TCR beta diversity per million T cells fell, roughly linearly.

Remarks on this clonotype: Its specificity is not known.

Using a J-beta primer mix together with a sample-barcoded 5' primer, a second PCR was run for about 7 to 12 cycles. The authors tagged each cDNA molecule using a template-switch adaptor with 12 random nucleotides. The study obtained at least 3 million CDR3-containing paired-end reads from every sample. One entry per CDR3 protein results from TCRdb running MiXCR on the 5' RACE reads. The repertoire includes fewer than 800,000 distinct CDR3 sequences, just under 25% of them detected once, and 9.4% sits in the top ten. Looked up from germline, CDR1 is SEHNR and CDR2 is FQNEAQ (reference sequence). This CDR3 region has 19 residues. V was cut by 4 bases and J by 2 bases, with 27 bases left in between. The same data also contributed to another study, on T cells of mothers and their children. That study reports: Persisting microchimeric T cell clones went undetected.

The receptor comes from a boy aged 10-17 years in good health. The V gene is TRBV7-9, the J gene TRBJ2-7; D is perhaps TRBD1 (5 bases). Source material: blood. As DNA, the CDR3 is TGTGCCAGCAGCTCTTCGGAGATGGATTCAGGACACCTAACCTACGAGCAGTACTTC. Protein sequence: CASSSSEMDSGHLTYEQYF.